These 19 T cell receptor beta chains originate from one sample sequenced in a study of early T cells in non-severe SARS-CoV-2 infection. TCRdb called the 5' RACE reads again in MiXCR, with one record for every CDR3 protein. The sample has around 63,000 distinct CDR3 sequences, more than 8% seen once. Source: whole blood, taken at baseline. The receptors stem from an adult who was a healthcare worker with PCR-confirmed SARS-CoV-2 infection or an uninfected control (not recorded which).

The genes are TRBV28 and TRBJ1-5, with a weak D call TRBD1 (5 bases). This CDR3 region has 15 residues. Trimming pared 3 bases from V and 3 bases from J, leaving 12 bases between. Germline V gene lookup returns CDR1 MDHEN and CDR2 SYDVKM. CDR3 in DNA: TGTGCCAGCAGTTTCTCTGGCAGGGTCAATCAGCCCCAGCATTTT. Amino acids: CASSFSGRVNQPQHF.

The V call is TRBV5-4, the J call TRBJ2-1; tentatively, D is TRBD1 (6 bases). In germline, CDR1 is SGHNT, CDR2 YYREEE (reference sequence). The CDR3 extends over 15 amino acids. V was pared by 0 bases and J by 10 bases, with 17 bases between. The CDR3 DNA reads TGTGCCAGCAGCTTGGACCAGTGGTCGGGACAAGAGCAGTTCTTC. Residues: CASSLDQWSGQEQFF.

This clonotype was observed at least ten times. V is TRBV28 and J is TRBJ1-2, with D perhaps TRBD1 (5 bases). The CDR3 loop spans 16 amino acids. V lost 5 bases and J lost 2, with 18 bases in between. Germline V CDR1 and CDR2: MDHEN, SYDVKM. The CDR3 bases are TGTGCCAGCAGTAGGATCAGTCTCAAGGGGAACTATGGCTACACCTTC. This translates into CASSRISLKGNYGYTF.

This clonotype was observed a handful of times. V is TRBV20-1 and J is TRBJ1-2; weak D call: TRBD1 (5 bases). Germline lookup yields CDR1 DFQATT and CDR2 SNEGSKA (reference sequence). There are 14 residues in the CDR3. Trimming removed 1 base at V and 6 bases at J, with 15 bases between. CDR3 residues: CSARVGGVDHGYTF. In DNA form, the CDR3 reads TGCAGTGCTAGAGTCGGAGGGGTTGATCATGGCTACACCTTC.

At least ten counts were recorded for this clonotype. The chain recombines TRBV12-3 or TRBV12-4 with TRBJ1-5; TRBD1 aligns across 8 bases. With V trimmed by 6 bases and J by 5 bases, 9 bases remained unmatched. CDR3 length: 15 amino acids. For the CDR3, the DNA is TGTGCCAGCAGAAGGGGGACAGGATCTTATCAGCCCCAGCATTTT. It is translated as CASRRGTGSYQPQHF.

This clonotype was counted at least ten times. The V gene is TRBV29-1, the J gene TRBJ1-1; D is perhaps TRBD1 (6 bases). The V end was cut by 6 bases, the J end by 5 bases, with 16 bases between. The CDR3 has 13 amino acids. CDR1 is SQVTM, CDR2 ANQGSEA, per germline. The CDR3 DNA is TGCAGCGTCCAAGAACAGGGAGCAACTGAAGCTTTCTTT. This codes for CSVQEQGATEAFF. Full variable domain (missing parts from reference TRBV29-1 and TRBJ1-1): SAVISQKPSRDICQRGTSLTIQCQVDSQVTMMFWYRQQPGQSLTLIATANQGSEATYESGFVIDKFPISRPNLTFSTLTVSNMSPEDSSIYLCSVQEQGATEAFFGQGTRLTVV.

This clonotype was observed at least ten times. In DNA, the CDR3 is TGTGCCAGCAGTAAAAGGGGAGTTGGGCACGAGCAGTACTTC. Its protein product is CASSKRGVGHEQYF. The chain links TRBV6-5 to TRBJ2-7; possibly TRBD1 or TRBD2 for D (5 bases each). CDR1 is MNHEY, CDR2 SVGAGI, per germline. The CDR3 has 14 residues. Trimming took off 5 bases at V and 5 bases at J, with 16 bases between the two ends.

J is TRBJ2-3 and V is TRBV24-1, with 7 bases matching TRBD1. Per germline, CDR1 KGHDR and CDR2 SFDVKD. The V gene end was trimmed by 2 bases and the J gene end by 3 bases; junction bases not matched to a gene: 1. The CDR3 has 14 residues. The CDR3 DNA is TGTGCCACCAGTGATTACAGGGGTACAGATACGCAGTATTTT. This gives the protein CATSDYRGTDTQYF.

Many counts were recorded for this clonotype. V and J are TRBV12-3 or TRBV12-4 and TRBJ1-5; D is ambiguous. The CDR3 totals 14 residues. Trimming stripped 2 bases from V and 0 bases from J, with 5 bases between. CDR3 DNA: TGTGCCAGCAGTTTATGGGGTAGCAATCAGCCCCAGCATTTT. Amino acid sequence: CASSLWGSNQPQHF.

This clonotype appeared many times. J is TRBJ2-2 and V is TRBV4-3, with D possibly TRBD2 on 5 matching bases. CDR1 is LGHNA and CDR2 is YSLEER in the germline V gene. This CDR3 comprises 13 residues. Trimming took off 5 bases at V and 11 bases at J, with 15 bases between the two ends. The CDR3: CASSNRGGGELFF. The CDR3 region has the DNA TGCGCCAGCAGCAATCGTGGAGGAGGAGAGCTGTTTTTT.

This clonotype was counted ten times or more. The chain combines TRBV9 with TRBJ1-2; no clear D gene. CDR1 is SGDLS, CDR2 YYNGEE, per germline. V lost 4 bases and J lost 0, with 13 bases in between. This CDR3 spans 15 amino acids. The CDR3 is CASSPHVNTNYGYTF. CDR3 DNA sequence: TGTGCCAGCAGCCCCCACGTGAATACTAACTATGGCTACACCTTC.

Worth noting for this clonotype: This clone may be a read error of a much larger clone one base away. The gene calls are TRBV12-3 or TRBV12-4 and TRBJ2-3; 10 bases align to TRBD2. CDR3 length equals 15 residues. Trimming at V came to 3 bases and at J to 3 bases, leaving 3 bases not matched to a gene. The CDR3: CASSFSTSGTDTQYF. CDR3 nucleotide sequence: TGTGCCAGCAGTTTCTCGACTAGCGGGACAGATACGCAGTATTTT.

This clonotype occurred many times. The V gene is TRBV28, the J gene TRBJ2-6; TRBD1 aligns across 7 bases. V gave up 5 bases and J gave up 3 bases; unmatched junction bases: 4. Germline loops: CDR1 MDHEN, CDR2 SYDVKM. The CDR3 length is 15 residues. DNA of the CDR3: TGTGCCAGCAGTGAGACAGGGTTTGGGGCCAACGTCCTGACTTTC. Translation: CASSETGFGANVLTF. The full variable domain, its missing parts supplied by reference TRBV28 and TRBJ2-6, is DVKVTQSSRYLVKRTGEKVFLECVQDMDHENMFWYRQDPGLGLRLIYFSYDVKMKEKGDIPEGYSVSREKKERFSLILESASTNQTSMYLCASSETGFGANVLTFGAGSRLTVL.

At least ten counts were recorded for this clonotype. J is TRBJ2-6 and V is TRBV27; TRBD1 aligns across 7 bases. This CDR3 is 20 amino acids long. CDR1 is MNHEY, CDR2 SMNVEV, per germline (reference sequence). With V trimmed by 5 bases and J by 0 bases, 16 bases remained unmatched. The CDR3 loop reads CASSPRGLSNVLSGANVLTF. The CDR3 DNA reads as TGTGCCAGCAGTCCTAGGGGGCTATCAAACGTCCTCTCTGGGGCCAACGTCCTGACTTTC.

This clonotype was seen repeatedly, ten times or more. The chain is built from TRBV29-1 and TRBJ2-3; D is possibly TRBD1 (5 bases). The CDR3 sequence is 12 residues long. CDR1 is SQVTM, CDR2 ANQGSEA, per germline. With 6 bases removed from V and 5 bases from J, the gap between germline ends came to 12 bases. The CDR3 sequence: CSVRGSGDTQYF. DNA of the CDR3: TGCAGCGTAAGGGGATCCGGAGATACGCAGTATTTT.

J is TRBJ1-2 and V is TRBV4-1, with D perhaps matching TRBD1 (6 bases). This CDR3 contains 15 residues. Trimming left V 0 bases short and J 13 bases short, with 21 bases between. The germline V gene encodes CDR1 MGHRA and CDR2 YSYEKL. The CDR3 loop reads CASSQDARGAMPGTF. CDR3 coding DNA: TGCGCCAGCAGCCAAGATGCGAGGGGGGCTATGCCGGGCACCTTC.

There are many counts of this clonotype. The rearrangement links TRBV18 to TRBJ2-1, with TRBD2 identical over 10 bases. Trimming took 0 bases from V and 2 from J; bases not matched to a gene: 10. The CDR3 is 19 residues long. CDR1 KGHSH and CDR2 LQKENI come from the germline V gene. CDR3 region: CASSPPRGASGSAYNEQFF. As DNA, the CDR3 is TGTGCCAGCTCACCACCGAGAGGTGCTAGCGGGAGCGCCTACAATGAGCAGTTCTTC.

V usage is TRBV7-2 and J usage is TRBJ2-7; perhaps D is TRBD1 or TRBD2 (5 bases each). V gave up 5 bases and J gave up 6 bases, with 20 bases separating them. The CDR3 is 15 amino acids. Germline CDR1 SGHTA, CDR2 FQGNSA. The CDR3 region has the DNA TGTGCCAGCAGCCCGGATAGTGGGACCTGGGGCGAGCAGTACTTC. Translating gives CASSPDSGTWGEQYF.

This clonotype was recorded a few times. The gene calls are TRBV24-1 and TRBJ2-1; D perhaps matches TRBD2 (5 bases). The V end lost 6 bases, the J end lost 1 base, and 9 bases lay between the germline ends. The length of the CDR3 is 14 residues. The germline CDR1 and CDR2 sequences are KGHDR and SFDVKD. The CDR3 DNA follows: TGTGCCACCAGTCTCGGCGGGTCCTACAATGAGCAGTTCTTC. Encoded protein: CATSLGGSYNEQFF.